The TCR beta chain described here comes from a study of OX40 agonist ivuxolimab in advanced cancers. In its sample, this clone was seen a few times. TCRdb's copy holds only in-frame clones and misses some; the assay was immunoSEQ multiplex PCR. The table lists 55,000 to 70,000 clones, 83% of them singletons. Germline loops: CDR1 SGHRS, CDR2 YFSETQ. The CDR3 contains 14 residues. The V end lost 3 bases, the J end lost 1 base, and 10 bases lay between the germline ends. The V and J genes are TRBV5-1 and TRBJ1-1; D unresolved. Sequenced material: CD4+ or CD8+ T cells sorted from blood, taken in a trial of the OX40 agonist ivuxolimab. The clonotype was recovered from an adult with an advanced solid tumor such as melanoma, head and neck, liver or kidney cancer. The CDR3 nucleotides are TGCGCCAGCAGCTCGATCCGGGGGAACACTGAAGCTTTCTTT. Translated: CASSSIRGNTEAFF. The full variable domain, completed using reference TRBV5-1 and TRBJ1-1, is KAGVTQTPRYLIKTRGQQVTLSCSPISGHRSVSWYQQTPGQGLQFLFEYFSETQRNKGNFPGRFSGRQFSNSRSEMNVSTLELGDSALYLCASSSIRGNTEAFFGQGTRLTVV.